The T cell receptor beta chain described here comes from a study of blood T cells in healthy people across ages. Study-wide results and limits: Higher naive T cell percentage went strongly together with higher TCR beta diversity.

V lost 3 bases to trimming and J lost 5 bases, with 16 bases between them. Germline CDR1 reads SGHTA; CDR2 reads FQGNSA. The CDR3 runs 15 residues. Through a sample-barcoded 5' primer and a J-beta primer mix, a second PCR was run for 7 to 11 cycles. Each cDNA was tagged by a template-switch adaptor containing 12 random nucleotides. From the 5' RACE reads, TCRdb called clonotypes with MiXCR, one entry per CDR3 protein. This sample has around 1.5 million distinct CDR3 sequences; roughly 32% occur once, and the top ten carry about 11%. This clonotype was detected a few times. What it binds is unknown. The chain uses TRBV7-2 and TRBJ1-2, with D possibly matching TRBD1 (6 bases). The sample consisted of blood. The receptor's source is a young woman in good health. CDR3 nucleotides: TGTGCCAGCAGCTTTAGCGGGACAATGGAATATGGCTACACCTTC. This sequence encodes CASSFSGTMEYGYTF. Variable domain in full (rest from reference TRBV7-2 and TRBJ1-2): GAGVSQSPSNKVTEKGKDVELRCDPISGHTALYWYRQSLGQGLEFLIYFQGNSAPDKSGLPSDRFSAERTGGSVSTLTIQRTQQEDSAVYLCASSFSGTMEYGYTFGSGTRLTVV.